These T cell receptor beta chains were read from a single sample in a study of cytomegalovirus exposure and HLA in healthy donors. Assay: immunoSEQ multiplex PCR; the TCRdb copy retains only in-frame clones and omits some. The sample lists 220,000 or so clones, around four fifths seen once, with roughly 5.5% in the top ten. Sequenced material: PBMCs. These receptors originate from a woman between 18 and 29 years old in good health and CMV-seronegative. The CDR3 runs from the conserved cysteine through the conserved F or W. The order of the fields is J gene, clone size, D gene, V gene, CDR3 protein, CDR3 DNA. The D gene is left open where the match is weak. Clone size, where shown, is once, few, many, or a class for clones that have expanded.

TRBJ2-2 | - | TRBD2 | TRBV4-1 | CASQAGVETGELFF | TGCGCCAGCCAAGCGGGAGTCGAGACCGGGGAGCTGTTTTTT
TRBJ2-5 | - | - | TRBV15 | CATSRDGGAETQYF | TGTGCCACCAGCAGAGATGGAGGGGCAGAGACCCAGTACTTC
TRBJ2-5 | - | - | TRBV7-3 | CASSQGLGAQETQYF | TGTGCCAGCAGCCAAGGACTGGGGGCTCAAGAGACCCAGTACTTC
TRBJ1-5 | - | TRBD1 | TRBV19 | CASSMTGHNQPQHF | TGTGCCAGTAGTATGACAGGGCATAATCAGCCCCAGCATTTT
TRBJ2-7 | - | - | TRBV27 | CASSSAQGPLWEQYF | TGTGCCAGCAGTTCGGCGCAGGGTCCGCTCTGGGAGCAGTACTTC
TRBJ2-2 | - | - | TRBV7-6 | CASSLAGYRELFF | TGTGCCAGCAGCTTAGCGGGCTACCGGGAGCTGTTTTTT
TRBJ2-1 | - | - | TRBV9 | CASSVTGRGEQFF | TGTGCCAGCAGCGTTACAGGGAGGGGTGAGCAGTTCTTC
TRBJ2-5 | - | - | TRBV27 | CASSFRVQETQYF | TGTGCCAGCAGTTTCAGGGTCCAAGAGACCCAGTACTTC
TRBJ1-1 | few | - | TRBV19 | CASSNIGNTEAFF | TGTGCCAGTAGTAATATCGGGAACACTGAAGCTTTCTTT
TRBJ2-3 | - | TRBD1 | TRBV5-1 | CASSFTGVADTQYF | TGCGCCAGCAGCTTTACAGGGGTGGCAGATACGCAGTATTTT
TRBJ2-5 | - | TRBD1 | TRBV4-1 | CASSQAGTGRETQYF | TGCGCCAGCAGCCAAGCCGGGACAGGGCGAGAGACCCAGTACTTC
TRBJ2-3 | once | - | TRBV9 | CASSARTDTQYF | TGTGCCAGCAGCGCTAGAACAGATACGCAGTATTTT
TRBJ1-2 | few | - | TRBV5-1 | CASSSGRQGGYTF | TGCGCCAGCAGCTCGGGACGGCAGGGAGGCTACACCTTC
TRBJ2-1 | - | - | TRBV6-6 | CASSYSTSGSYNEQFF | TGTGCCAGCAGTTACTCAACCAGCGGGTCCTACAATGAGCAGTTCTTC
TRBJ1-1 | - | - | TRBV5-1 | CASSANAGTPGAFF | TGCGCCAGCAGTGCTAACGCAGGCACTCCTGGGGCTTTCTTT
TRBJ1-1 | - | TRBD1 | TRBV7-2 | CASSPGQASATEAFF | TGTGCCAGCAGCCCAGGACAGGCTTCGGCCACTGAAGCTTTCTTT
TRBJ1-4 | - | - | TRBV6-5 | CASSYGTRGKLFF | TGTGCCAGCAGTTACGGAACCCGTGGAAAACTGTTTTTT
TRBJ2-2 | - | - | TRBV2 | CASSVWGPGELFF | TGTGCCAGCAGTGTTTGGGGGCCCGGGGAGCTGTTTTTT
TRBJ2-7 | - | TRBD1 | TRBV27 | CASSLAGQGYYEQYF | TGTGCCAGCAGTTTGGCGGGACAGGGGTACTACGAGCAGTACTTC
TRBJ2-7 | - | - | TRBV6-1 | CASSEGPGAYEQYF | TGTGCCAGCAGTGAAGGCCCCGGGGCCTACGAGCAGTACTTC
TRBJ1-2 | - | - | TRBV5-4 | CASSSRGGGNYGYTF | TGTGCCAGCAGCTCAAGGGGAGGAGGGAACTATGGCTACACCTTC
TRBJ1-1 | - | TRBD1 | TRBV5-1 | CASSLETGLAFF | TGCGCCAGCAGCTTGGAGACAGGGTTAGCTTTCTTT
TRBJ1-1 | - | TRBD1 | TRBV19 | CASSIGDRVNTEAFF | TGTGCCAGTAGTATCGGGGACAGGGTCAACACTGAAGCTTTCTTT
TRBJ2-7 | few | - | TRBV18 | CASSPERVNEQYF | TGTGCCAGCTCACCAGAGCGGGTGAACGAGCAGTACTTC
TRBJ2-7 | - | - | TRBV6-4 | CASSERPGLGEQYF | TGTGCCAGCAGTGAGAGGCCCGGGCTGGGGGAGCAGTACTTC
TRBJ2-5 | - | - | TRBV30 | CAWNPVRYQETQYF | TGTGCCTGGAACCCCGTCAGATACCAAGAGACCCAGTACTTC
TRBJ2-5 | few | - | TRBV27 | CASSYDRGETQYF | TGTGCCAGCAGTTACGACAGAGGAGAGACCCAGTACTTC
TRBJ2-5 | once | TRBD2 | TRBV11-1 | CASSSRRGGLGETQYF | TGTGCCAGCAGCTCACGAAGGGGAGGGCTGGGGGAGACCCAGTACTTC
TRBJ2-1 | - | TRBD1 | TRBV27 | CASGQGARNEQFF | TGTGCCTCGGGACAGGGGGCCAGGAATGAGCAGTTCTTC
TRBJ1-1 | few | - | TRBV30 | CAWMETMNTEAFF | TGTGCCTGGATGGAGACTATGAACACTGAAGCTTTCTTT
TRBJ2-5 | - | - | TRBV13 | CASTPGTAGAQYF | TGTGCCAGCACCCCAGGGACGGCCGGGGCCCAGTACTTC
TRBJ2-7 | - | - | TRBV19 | CASSITSYEQYF | TGTGCCAGTAGTATAACCTCCTACGAGCAGTACTTC
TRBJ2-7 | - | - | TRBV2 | CASRDYEQYF | TGTGCCAGCCGGGACTACGAGCAGTACTTC
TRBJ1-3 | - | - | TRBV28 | CASSSGQRSGNTIYF | TGTGCCAGCAGTTCCGGACAGCGCTCTGGAAACACCATATATTTT
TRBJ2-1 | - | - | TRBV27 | CASSLRALGNEQFF | TGTGCCAGCAGTTTACGCGCTTTGGGGAATGAGCAGTTCTTC
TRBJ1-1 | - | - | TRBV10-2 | CASSDGGLGNTEAFF | TGCGCCAGCAGTGATGGGGGGCTCGGTAACACTGAAGCTTTCTTT
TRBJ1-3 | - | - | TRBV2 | CASSRDSPSGNTIYF | TGTGCCAGCAGCCGGGACTCACCCTCTGGAAACACCATATATTTT
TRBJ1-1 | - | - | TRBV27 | CASSLSGAMNTEAFF | TGTGCCAGCAGTTTATCTGGGGCCATGAACACTGAAGCTTTCTTT
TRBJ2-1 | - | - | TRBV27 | CASSFRTYNEQFF | TGTGCCAGCAGCTTCCGTACCTACAATGAGCAGTTCTTC
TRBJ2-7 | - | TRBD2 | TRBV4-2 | CASSPGTSVVSEQYF | TGTGCCAGCAGCCCTGGGACTAGCGTTGTGAGCGAGCAGTACTTC
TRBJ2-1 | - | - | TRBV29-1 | CSVHGDRRTSSYNEQFF | TGCAGCGTCCACGGGGACCGGAGGACAAGCTCCTACAATGAGCAGTTCTTC